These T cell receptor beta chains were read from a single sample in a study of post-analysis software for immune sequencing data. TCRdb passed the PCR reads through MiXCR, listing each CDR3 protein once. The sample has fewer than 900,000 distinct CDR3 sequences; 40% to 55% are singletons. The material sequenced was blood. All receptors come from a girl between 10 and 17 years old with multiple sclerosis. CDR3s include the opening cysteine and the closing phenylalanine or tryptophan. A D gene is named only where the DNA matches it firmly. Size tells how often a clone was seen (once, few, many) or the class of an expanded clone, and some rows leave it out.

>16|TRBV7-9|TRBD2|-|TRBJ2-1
TGTGCCAGCAGCCTTCCTAGCGGGAGCTCCTACAATGAGCAGTTCTTC
CASSLPSGSSYNEQFF
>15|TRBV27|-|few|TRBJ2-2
TGTGCCAGCACTCCAGAGGGGGGCGGGATCGGGGAGCTGTTTTTT
CASTPEGGGIGELFF
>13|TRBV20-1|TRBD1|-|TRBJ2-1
TGCAGTGCCAACAGGGGTACCTACAATGAGCAGTTCTTC
CSANRGTYNEQFF
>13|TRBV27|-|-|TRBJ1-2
TGTGCCAGCAGTTTATCAGCAGGGTATGGCTACACCTTC
CASSLSAGYGYTF
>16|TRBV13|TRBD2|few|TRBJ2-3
TGTGCCAGCAGCTTAACTAGCGCCGAAGGAACAGATACGCAGTATTTT
CASSLTSAEGTDTQYF
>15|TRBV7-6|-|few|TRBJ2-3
TGTGCCAGCAGCACATCCTTGGAGGGCACAGATACGCAGTATTTT
CASSTSLEGTDTQYF
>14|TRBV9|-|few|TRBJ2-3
TGTGCCAGCAGCGGGGGCCACCCCGCGGATACGCAGTATTTT
CASSGGHPADTQYF
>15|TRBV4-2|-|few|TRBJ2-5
TGTGCCAGCAGCCAAGATTCCGGGAACCAAGAGACCCAGTACTTC
CASSQDSGNQETQYF
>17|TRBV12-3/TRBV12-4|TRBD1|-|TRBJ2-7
TGTGCCAGCAGTTTTAATAGGCCTTGGGACAGCTCCTACGAGCAGTACTTC
CASSFNRPWDSSYEQYF
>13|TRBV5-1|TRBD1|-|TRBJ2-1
TGCGCCAGCACAACAGGGGTTATGAATGAGCAGTTCTTC
CASTTGVMNEQFF
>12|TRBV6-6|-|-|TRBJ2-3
TGTGCCAGCAGCCGCAGATCAGATACGCAGTATTTT
CASSRRSDTQYF
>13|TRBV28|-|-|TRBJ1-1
TGTGCCAGCATTGAAAGGGGGAACACTGAAGCTTTCTTT
CASIERGNTEAFF
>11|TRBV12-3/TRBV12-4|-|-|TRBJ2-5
TGTGCCAGCAGTTTAATTGGGCTTCAGTACTTC
CASSLIGLQYF
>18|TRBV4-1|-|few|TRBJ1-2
TGCGCCAGCAGCCAAGGACTCTTGGACACTTCGCAGGTGGATGGCTACACCTTC
CASSQGLLDTSQVDGYTF
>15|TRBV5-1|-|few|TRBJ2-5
TGCGCCAGCAGCTTGCTTGACGGACAGCGAGAGACCCAGTACTTC
CASSLLDGQRETQYF
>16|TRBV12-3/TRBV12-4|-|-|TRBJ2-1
TGTGCCAGCAGAGACCGGAGCGGAGCCTCCTACAATGAGCAGTTCTTC
CASRDRSGASYNEQFF
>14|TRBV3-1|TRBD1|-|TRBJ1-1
TGTGCCAGCAGCCACCTCGACAGGGGCACTGAAGCTTTCTTT
CASSHLDRGTEAFF
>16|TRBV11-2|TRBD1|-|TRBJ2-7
TGTGCCAGCAGCTTAGCGTTTCAGGGACAGACCTACGAGCAGTACTTC
CASSLAFQGQTYEQYF
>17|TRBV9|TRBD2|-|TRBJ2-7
TGTGCCAGCAGCGTAGACCGACTAGCGGACCCTCGGGACGAGCAGTACTTC
CASSVDRLADPRDEQYF
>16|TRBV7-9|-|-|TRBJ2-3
TGTGCCAGCAGCTTAGAAGGTCTAGCTACGGCAGATACGCAGTATTTT
CASSLEGLATADTQYF
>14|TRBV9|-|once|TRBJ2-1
TGTGCCAGCAGCGTAGGTCCGGGAACGGATGAGCAGTTCTTC
CASSVGPGTDEQFF
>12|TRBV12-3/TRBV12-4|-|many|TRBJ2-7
TGTGCCAGCGGGGGAAGCTCCTACGAGCAGTACTTC
CASGGSSYEQYF
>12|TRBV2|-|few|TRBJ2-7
TGTGCCAGCAGTGAACCCATCCTCGAGCAGTACTTC
CASSEPILEQYF
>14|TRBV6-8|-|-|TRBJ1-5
TGTGCCAGCAGTTCTAGATTTAAAAATCAGCCCCAGCATTTT
CASSSRFKNQPQHF
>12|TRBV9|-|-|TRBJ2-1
TGTGCCAGCAGCGTATGGGACGGGCTACAGTTCTTC
CASSVWDGLQFF
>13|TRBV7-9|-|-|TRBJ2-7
TGTGCCAGCAGCTTACCCCTAGTTCGGGAGCAGTACTTC
CASSLPLVREQYF
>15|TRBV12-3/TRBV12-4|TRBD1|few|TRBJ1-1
TGTGCCAGCAGTTTAGGACAGGGGATAGTCACTGAAGCTTTCTTT
CASSLGQGIVTEAFF
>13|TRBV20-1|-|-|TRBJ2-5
TGCAGTGCTAGATTCGGGACACAAGAGACCCAGTACTTC
CSARFGTQETQYF
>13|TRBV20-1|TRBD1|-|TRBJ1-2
TGCAGTGCCTGGACAGGGTTTAACTATGGCTACACCTTC
CSAWTGFNYGYTF
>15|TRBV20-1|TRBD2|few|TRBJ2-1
TGCAGTGCTAGAGATCTCGGGAGGGCTTACAATGAGCAGTTCTTC
CSARDLGRAYNEQFF
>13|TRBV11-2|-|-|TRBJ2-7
TGTGCCAGCAGCCATACAGCGGTCTACGAGCAGTACTTC
CASSHTAVYEQYF
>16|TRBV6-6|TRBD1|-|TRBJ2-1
TGTGCCAGCACCGCGTCCGGGACAGGGGGCTTCGATGAGCAGTTCTTC
CASTASGTGGFDEQFF
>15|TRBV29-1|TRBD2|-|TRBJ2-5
TGCAGCGTTGAAGATTGGGCTAGCGGCCTACGGACCCAGTACTTC
CSVEDWASGLRTQYF
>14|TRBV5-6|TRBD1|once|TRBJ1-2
TGTGCCAGCAGCGGGGACAGGGCCAGGTATGGCTACACCTTC
CASSGDRARYGYTF
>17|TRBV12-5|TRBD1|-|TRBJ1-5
TGTGCTAGTGGTTTGGTACTTGGAGGGGGCACGGATCAGCCCCAGCATTTT
CASGLVLGGGTDQPQHF
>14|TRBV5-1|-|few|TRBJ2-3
TGCGCCAGCAGCTGGTCGGGTTATGCGGATACGCAGTATTTT
CASSWSGYADTQYF
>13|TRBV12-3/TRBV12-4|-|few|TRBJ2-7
TGTGCCAGCAGTTTAGGGAGTAGGTACGAGCAGTACTTC
CASSLGSRYEQYF
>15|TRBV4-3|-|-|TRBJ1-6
TGCGCCAGCAGCCAAGACAGGGGTCGGCATTCACCCCTCCACTTT
CASSQDRGRHSPLHF
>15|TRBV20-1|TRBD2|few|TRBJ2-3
TGCAGTGCTAGTACTAGCGGGACTGGCACAGATACGCAGTATTTT
CSASTSGTGTDTQYF
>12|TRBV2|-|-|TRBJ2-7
TGTGCCAGCAGGGGGAATCGAGACGAGCAGTACTTC
CASRGNRDEQYF
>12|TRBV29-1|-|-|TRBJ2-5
TGCAGCGTTGAAGATCTCTTGGAGACCCAGTACTTC
CSVEDLLETQYF
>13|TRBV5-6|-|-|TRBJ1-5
TGTGCCAGCACCCTGGGGATTAATCAGCCCCAGCATTTT
CASTLGINQPQHF
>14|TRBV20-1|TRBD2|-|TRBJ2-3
TGCAGTGCTAGCGGGAGGACTAGCACAGATACGCAGTATTTT
CSASGRTSTDTQYF
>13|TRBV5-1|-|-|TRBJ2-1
TGCGCCAGCAGCTTAGGGGGGCTAAATGAGCAGTTCTTC
CASSLGGLNEQFF
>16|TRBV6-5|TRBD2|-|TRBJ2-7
TGTGCCAGCAGTTTTTGGACTAGCGGGTCCCACAATGAGCAGTACTTC
CASSFWTSGSHNEQYF
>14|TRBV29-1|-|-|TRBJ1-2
TGCAGCGTTGAAAACCTAAACGCGGGCTATGGCTACACCTTC
CSVENLNAGYGYTF
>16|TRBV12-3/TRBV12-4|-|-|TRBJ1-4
TGTGCCAGCAGCCCCCACGGGGGGGCAACTAATGAAAAACCGTTTTTT
CASSPHGGATNEKPFF
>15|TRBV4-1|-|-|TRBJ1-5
TGCGCCAGCAGCCAAGACCTCAGGGCCGGGCAGCCCCAGCATTTT
CASSQDLRAGQPQHF
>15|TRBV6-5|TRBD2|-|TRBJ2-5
TGTGCCAGCAGTTACGGAGCGGGAGGCTACGAGACCCAGTACTTC
CASSYGAGGYETQYF
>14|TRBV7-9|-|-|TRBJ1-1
TGTGCCAGCAGCTTAACCGACAGGTACACTGAAGCTTTCTTT
CASSLTDRYTEAFF
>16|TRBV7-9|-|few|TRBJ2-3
TGTGCCAGCAGTCTTAGCGGCGCTTCCCAGGGGGATACGCAGTATTTT
CASSLSGASQGDTQYF
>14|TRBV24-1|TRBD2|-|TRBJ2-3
TGTGCCACCAGTCGACGGGAGGGCACAGATACGCAGTATTTT
CATSRREGTDTQYF